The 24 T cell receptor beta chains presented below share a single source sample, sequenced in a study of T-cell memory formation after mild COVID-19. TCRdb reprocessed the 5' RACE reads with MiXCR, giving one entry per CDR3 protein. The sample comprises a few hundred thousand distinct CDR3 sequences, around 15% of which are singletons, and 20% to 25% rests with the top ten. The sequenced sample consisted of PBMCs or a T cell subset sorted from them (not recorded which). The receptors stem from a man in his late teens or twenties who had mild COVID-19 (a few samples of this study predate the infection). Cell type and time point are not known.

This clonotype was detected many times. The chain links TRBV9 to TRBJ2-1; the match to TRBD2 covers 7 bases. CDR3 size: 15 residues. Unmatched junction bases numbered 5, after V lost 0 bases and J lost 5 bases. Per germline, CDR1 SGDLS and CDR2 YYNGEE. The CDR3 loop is CASSVDQRDDNEQFF. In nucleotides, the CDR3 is TGTGCCAGCAGCGTAGACCAGCGGGACGACAATGAGCAGTTCTTC.

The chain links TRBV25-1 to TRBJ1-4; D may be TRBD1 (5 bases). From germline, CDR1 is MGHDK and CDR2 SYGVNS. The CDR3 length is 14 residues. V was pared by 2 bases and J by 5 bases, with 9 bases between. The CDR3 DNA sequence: TGTGCCAGCAGTGAACAGGGTCTCAATGAAAAACTGTTTTTT. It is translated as CASSEQGLNEKLFF.

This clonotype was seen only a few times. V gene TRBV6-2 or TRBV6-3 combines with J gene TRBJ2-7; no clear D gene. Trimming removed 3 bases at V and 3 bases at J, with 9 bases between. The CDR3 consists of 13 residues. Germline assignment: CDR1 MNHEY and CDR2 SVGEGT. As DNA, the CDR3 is TGTGCCAGCAGTTATGTGGGTGGCTACGAGCAGTACTTC. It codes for CASSYVGGYEQYF.

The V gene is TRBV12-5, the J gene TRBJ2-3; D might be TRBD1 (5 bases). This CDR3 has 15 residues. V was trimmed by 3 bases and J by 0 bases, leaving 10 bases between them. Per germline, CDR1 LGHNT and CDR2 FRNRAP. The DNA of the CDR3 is TGTGCTAGTGGTTTAGCAGGGCAGAGCACAGATACGCAGTATTTT. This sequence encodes CASGLAGQSTDTQYF.

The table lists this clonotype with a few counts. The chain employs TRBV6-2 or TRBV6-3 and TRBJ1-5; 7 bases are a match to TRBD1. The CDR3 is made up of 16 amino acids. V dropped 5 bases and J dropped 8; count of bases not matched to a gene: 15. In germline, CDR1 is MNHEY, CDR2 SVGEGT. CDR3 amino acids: CASSDPADRRREPQHF. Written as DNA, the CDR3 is TGTGCCAGCAGTGACCCCGCGGACAGGCGGAGAGAGCCCCAGCATTTT.

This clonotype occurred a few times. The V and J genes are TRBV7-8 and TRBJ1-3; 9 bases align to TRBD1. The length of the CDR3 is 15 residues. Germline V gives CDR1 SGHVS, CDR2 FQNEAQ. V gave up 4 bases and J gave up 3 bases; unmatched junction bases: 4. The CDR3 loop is CASSSGTGSGNTIYF. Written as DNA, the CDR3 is TGTGCCAGCAGCTCCGGGACAGGGAGTGGAAACACCATATATTTT. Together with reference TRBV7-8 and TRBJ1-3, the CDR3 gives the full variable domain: GAGVSQSPRYKVAKRGQDVALRCDPISGHVSLFWYQQALGQGPEFLTYFQNEAQLDKSGLPSDRFFAERPEGSVSTLKIQRTQQEDSAVYLCASSSGTGSGNTIYFGEGSWLTVV.

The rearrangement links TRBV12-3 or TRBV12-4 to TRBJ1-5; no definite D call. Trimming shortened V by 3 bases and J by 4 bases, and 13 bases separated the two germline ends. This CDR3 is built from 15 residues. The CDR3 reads CASSFSGFSNQPQHF. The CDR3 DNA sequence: TGTGCCAGCAGTTTCTCCGGATTCTCTAATCAGCCCCAGCATTTT.

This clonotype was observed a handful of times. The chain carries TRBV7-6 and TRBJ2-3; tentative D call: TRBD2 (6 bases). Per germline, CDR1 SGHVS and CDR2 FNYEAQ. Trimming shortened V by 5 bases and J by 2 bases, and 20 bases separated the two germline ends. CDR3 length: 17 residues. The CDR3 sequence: CASSRARRGPSTDTQYF. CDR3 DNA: TGTGCCAGCAGCCGCGCCCGGAGGGGACCCTCCACAGATACGCAGTATTTT.

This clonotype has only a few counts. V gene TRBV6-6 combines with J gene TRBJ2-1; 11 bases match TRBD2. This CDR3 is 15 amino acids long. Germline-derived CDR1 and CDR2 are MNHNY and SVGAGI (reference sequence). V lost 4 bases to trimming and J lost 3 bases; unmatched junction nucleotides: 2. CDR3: CASSFTSGGYNEQFF. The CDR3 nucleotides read TGTGCCAGCAGTTTTACTAGCGGGGGCTACAATGAGCAGTTCTTC.

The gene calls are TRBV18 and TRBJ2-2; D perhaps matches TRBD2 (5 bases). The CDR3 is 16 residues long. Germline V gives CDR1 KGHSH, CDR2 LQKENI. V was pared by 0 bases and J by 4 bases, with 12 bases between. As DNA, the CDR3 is TGTGCCAGCTCACCACCGGCGGGTCGTGGCACCGGGGAGCTGTTTTTT. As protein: CASSPPAGRGTGELFF.

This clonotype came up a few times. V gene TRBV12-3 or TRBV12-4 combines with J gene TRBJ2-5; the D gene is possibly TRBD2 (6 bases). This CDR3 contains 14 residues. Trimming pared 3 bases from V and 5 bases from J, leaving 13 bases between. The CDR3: CASSFSEGLETQYF. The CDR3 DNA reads TGTGCCAGCAGTTTTTCGGAGGGGCTGGAGACCCAGTACTTC.

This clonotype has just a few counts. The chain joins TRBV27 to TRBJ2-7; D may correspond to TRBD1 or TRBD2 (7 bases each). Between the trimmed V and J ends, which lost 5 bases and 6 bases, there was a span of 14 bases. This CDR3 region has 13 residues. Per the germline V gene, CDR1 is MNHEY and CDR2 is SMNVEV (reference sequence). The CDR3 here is CASSVGGGPEQYF. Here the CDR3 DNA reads TGTGCCAGCAGTGTGGGAGGGGGCCCCGAGCAGTACTTC.

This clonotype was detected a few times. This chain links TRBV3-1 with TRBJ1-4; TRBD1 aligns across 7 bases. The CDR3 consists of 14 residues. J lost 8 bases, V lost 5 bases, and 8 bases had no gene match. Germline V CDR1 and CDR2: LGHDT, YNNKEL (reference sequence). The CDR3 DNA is TGTGCCAGCAGCTCCGACAGGGTGGTGGAAAAACTGTTTTTT. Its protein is CASSSDRVVEKLFF.

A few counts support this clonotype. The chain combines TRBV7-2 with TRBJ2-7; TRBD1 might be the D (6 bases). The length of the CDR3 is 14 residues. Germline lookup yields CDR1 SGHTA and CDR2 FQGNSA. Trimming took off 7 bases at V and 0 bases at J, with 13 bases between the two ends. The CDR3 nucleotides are TGTGCCAGCAAACCCAGGGACAACTCCTACGAGCAGTACTTC. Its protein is CASKPRDNSYEQYF. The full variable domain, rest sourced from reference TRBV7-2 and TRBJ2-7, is GAGVSQSPSNKVTEKGKDVELRCDPISGHTALYWYRQSLGQGLEFLIYFQGNSAPDKSGLPSDRFSAERTGGSVSTLTIQRTQQEDSAVYLCASKPRDNSYEQYFGPGTRLTVT.

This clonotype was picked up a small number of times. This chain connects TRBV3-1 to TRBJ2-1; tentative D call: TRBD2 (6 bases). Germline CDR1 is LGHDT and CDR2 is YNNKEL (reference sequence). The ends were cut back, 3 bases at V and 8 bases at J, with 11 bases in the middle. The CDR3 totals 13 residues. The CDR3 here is CASSHGGADEQFF. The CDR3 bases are TGTGCCAGCAGCCATGGCGGGGCGGATGAGCAGTTCTTC.

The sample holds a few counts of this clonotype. The CDR3 spells CSAPISGKDEQFF. The CDR3 DNA follows: TGCAGTGCTCCAATTAGCGGAAAGGATGAGCAGTTCTTC. The gene calls are TRBV20-1 and TRBJ2-1, with a weak D call TRBD2 (6 bases). CDR1 is DFQATT and CDR2 is SNEGSKA in the germline V gene (reference sequence). V dropped 5 bases and J dropped 8 bases, with 16 bases sitting between them. This CDR3 region has 13 residues.

The CDR3 is CSAEGAGNTIYF. The CDR3 DNA sequence: TGCAGTGCCGAGGGCGCTGGAAACACCATATATTTT. The V gene is TRBV20-1, the J gene TRBJ1-3; D not certain. Looked up from germline, CDR1 is DFQATT and CDR2 is SNEGSKA (reference sequence). This CDR3 has 12 amino acids. V was cut by 6 bases and J by 2 bases, with 8 bases left in between.

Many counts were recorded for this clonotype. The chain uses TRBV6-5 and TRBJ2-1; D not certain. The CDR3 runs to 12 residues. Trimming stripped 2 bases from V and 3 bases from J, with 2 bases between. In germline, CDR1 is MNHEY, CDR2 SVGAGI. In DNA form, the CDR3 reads TGTGCCAGCAGTTACAGCTACAATGAGCAGTTCTTC. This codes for CASSYSYNEQFF.

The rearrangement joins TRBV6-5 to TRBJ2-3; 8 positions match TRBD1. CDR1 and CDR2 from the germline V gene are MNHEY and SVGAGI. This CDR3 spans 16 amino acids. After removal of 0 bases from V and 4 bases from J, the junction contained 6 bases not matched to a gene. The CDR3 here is CASSYSGTGGADTQYF. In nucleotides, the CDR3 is TGTGCCAGCAGTTACTCAGGCACAGGGGGAGCAGATACGCAGTATTTT.

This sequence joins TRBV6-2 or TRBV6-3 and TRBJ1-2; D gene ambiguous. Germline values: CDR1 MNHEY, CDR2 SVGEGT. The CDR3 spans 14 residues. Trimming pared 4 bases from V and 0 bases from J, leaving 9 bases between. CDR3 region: CASSFRQANYGYTF. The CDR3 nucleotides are TGTGCCAGCAGTTTTCGCCAGGCTAACTATGGCTACACCTTC.

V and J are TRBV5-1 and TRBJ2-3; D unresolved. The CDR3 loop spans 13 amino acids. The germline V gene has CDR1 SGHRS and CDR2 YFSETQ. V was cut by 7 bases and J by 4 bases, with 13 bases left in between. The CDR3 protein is CASGQELADTQYF. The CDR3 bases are TGCGCCAGCGGTCAGGAATTAGCAGATACGCAGTATTTT.

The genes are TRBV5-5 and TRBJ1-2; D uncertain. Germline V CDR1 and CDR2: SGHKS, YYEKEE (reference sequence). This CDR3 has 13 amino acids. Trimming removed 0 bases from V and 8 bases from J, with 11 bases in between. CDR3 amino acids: CASSLALGFGYTF. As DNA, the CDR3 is TGTGCCAGCAGCTTGGCCCTGGGGTTCGGCTACACCTTC.

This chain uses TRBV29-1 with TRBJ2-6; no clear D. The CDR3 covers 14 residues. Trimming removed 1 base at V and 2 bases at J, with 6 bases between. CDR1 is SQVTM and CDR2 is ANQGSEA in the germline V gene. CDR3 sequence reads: CSVEVTAGANVLTF. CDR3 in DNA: TGCAGCGTTGAAGTAACAGCTGGGGCCAACGTCCTGACTTTC.

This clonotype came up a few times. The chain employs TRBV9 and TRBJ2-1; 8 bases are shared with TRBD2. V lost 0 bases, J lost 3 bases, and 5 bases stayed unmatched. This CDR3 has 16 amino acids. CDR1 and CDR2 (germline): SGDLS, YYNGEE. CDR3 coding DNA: TGTGCCAGCAGCGTAGCTACCGGGGGGGGCTACAATGAGCAGTTCTTC. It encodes CASSVATGGGYNEQFF.